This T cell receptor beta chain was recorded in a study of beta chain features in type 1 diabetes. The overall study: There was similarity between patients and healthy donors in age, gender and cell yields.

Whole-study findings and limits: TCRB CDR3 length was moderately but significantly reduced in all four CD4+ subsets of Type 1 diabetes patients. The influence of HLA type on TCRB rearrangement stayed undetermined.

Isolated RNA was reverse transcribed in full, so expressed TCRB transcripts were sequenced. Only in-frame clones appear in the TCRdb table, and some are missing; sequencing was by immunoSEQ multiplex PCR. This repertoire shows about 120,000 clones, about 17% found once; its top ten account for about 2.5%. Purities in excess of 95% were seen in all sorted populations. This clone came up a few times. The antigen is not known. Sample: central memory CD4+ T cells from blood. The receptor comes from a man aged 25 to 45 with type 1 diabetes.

The CDR3 bases are TGTGCCAGCAGTGATCGACAGGGTCGTGAAAAACTGTTTTTT. This encodes CASSDRQGREKLFF. This chain uses TRBV25-1 with TRBJ1-4, with 7 nucleotides matching TRBD1. Germline trimming cut 3 bases from V and 7 bases from J; bases unmatched to any gene: 5. The CDR3 runs 14 residues. Germline V CDR1 and CDR2: MGHDK, SYGVNS.